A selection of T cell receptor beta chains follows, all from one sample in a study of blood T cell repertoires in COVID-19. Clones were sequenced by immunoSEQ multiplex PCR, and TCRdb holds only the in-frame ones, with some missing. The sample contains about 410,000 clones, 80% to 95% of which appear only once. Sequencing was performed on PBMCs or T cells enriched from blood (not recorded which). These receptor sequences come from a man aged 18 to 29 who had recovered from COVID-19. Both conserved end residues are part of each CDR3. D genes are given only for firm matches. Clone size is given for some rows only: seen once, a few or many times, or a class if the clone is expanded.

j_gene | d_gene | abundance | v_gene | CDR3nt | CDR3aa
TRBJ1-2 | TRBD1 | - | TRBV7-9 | TGTGCCAGCAGCCCCGGGACAGGGGAGTATGGCTACACCTTC | CASSPGTGEYGYTF
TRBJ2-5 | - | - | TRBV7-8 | TGTGCCAGCAGCTCCAACACGGGGGATATTCAAGAGACCCAGTACTTC | CASSSNTGDIQETQYF
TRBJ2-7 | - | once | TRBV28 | TGTGCCAGCAGCTCGCCAGCGGAGGGGACCTACGAGCAGTACTTC | CASSSPAEGTYEQYF
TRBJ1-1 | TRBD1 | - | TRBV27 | TGTGCCAGCAGTCCAAGACAGGGACCCCAGGATGAAGCTTTCTTT | CASSPRQGPQDEAFF
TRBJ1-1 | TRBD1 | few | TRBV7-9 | TGTGCCAGCAGCTCGACAGGGGGTGCCACTGAAGCTTTCTTT | CASSSTGGATEAFF
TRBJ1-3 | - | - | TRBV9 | TGTGCCAGCAGCGCAGGGTTGCCGACGGGAAACACCATATATTTT | CASSAGLPTGNTIYF
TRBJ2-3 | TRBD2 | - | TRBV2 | TGTGCCAGCAGCGGGAGGGCGGATACGCAGTATTTT | CASSGRADTQYF
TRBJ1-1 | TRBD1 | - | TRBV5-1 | TGCGCCAGCAGCCTCGGACAGGGGGCATTCCAATCCACTGAAGCTTTCTTT | CASSLGQGAFQSTEAFF
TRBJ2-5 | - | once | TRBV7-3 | TGTGCCAGCAGCTTGGCGGGGGCTGAGACCCAGTACTTC | CASSLAGAETQYF
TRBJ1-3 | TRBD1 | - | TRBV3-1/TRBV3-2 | TGTGCCAGCAGCCAATTGACAGGGACCTCTGGAAACACCATATATTTT | CASSQLTGTSGNTIYF
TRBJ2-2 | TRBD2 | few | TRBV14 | TGTGCCAGCAGCCAAAGCCCGTTGCGGGAGTGGGGCACCGGGGAGCTGTTTTTT | CASSQSPLREWGTGELFF
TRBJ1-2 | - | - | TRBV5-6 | TGTGCCAGCGCTCGGGGTAACTATGGCTACACCTTC | CASARGNYGYTF
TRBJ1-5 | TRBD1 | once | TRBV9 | TGTGCCAGCAGTTCTTCCGGGACAGGGTTGGAGCCCCAGCATTTT | CASSSSGTGLEPQHF